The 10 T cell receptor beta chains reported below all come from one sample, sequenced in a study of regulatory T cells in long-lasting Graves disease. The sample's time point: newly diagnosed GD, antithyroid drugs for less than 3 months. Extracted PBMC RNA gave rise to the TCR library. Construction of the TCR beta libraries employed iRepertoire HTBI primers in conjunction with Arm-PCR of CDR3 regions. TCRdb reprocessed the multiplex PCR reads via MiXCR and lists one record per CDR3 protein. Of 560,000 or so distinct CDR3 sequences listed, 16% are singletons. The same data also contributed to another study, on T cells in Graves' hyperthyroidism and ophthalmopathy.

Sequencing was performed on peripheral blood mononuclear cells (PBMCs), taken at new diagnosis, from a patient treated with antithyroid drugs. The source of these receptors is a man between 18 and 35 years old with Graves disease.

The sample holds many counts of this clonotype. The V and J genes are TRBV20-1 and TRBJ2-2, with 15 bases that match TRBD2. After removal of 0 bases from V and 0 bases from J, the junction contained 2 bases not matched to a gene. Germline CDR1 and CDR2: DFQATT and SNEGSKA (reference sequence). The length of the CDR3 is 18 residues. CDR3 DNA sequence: TGCAGTGCTAGAGATAGGACTAGCGGGAGGGCGAACACCGGGGAGCTGTTTTTT. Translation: CSARDRTSGRANTGELFF.

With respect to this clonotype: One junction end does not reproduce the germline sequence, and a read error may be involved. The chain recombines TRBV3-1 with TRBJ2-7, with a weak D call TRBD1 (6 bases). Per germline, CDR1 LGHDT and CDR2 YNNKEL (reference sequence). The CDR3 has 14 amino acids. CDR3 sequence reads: CASSQDRGSYGQYF. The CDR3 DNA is TGTGCCAGCAGCCAAGACAGGGGATCCTACGGGCAGTACTTC.

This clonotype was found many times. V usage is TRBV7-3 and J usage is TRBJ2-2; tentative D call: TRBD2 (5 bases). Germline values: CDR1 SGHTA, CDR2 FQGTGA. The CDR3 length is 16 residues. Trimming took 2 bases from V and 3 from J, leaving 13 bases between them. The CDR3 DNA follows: TGTGCCAGCAGCTTACTGCCAACCGGGGACACCGGGGAGCTGTTTTTT. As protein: CASSLLPTGDTGELFF.

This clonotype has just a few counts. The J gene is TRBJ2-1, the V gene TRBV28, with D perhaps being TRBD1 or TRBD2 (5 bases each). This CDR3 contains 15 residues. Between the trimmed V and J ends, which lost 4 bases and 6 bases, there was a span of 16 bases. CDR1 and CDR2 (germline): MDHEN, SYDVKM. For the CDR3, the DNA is TGTGCCAGCAGTTCACCGGGACCACTTGGCAATGAGCAGTTCTTC. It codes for CASSSPGPLGNEQFF.

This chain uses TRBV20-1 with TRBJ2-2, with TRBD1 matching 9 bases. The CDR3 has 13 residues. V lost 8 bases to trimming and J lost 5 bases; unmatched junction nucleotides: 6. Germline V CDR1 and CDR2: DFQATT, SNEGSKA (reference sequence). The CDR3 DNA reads TGCAGTACCCGGGACAGGGTGACCGGGGAGCTGTTTTTT. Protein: CSTRDRVTGELFF.

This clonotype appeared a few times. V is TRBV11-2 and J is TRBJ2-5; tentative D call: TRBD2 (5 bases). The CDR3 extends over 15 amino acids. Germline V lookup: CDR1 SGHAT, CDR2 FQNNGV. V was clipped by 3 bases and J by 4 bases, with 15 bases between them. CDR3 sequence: CASSFAWEYRETQYF. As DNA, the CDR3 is TGTGCCAGCAGCTTCGCGTGGGAGTATAGAGAGACCCAGTACTTC.

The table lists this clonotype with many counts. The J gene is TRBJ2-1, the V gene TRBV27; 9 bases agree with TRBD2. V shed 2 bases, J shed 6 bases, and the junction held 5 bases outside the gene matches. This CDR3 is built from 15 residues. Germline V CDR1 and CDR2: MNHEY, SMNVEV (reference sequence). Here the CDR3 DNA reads TGTGCCAGCAGTTTAAGTAGCGGGAGCTCCAATGAGCAGTTCTTC. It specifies CASSLSSGSSNEQFF.

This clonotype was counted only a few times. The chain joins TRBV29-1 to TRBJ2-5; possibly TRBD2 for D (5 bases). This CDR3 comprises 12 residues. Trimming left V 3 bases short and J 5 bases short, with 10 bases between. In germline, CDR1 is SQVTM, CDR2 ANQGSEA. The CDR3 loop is CSVERRGETQYF. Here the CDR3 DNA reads TGCAGCGTTGAGCGCCGCGGGGAGACCCAGTACTTC. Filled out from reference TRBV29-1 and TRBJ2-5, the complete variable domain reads SAVISQKPSRDICQRGTSLTIQCQVDSQVTMMFWYRQQPGQSLTLIATANQGSEATYESGFVIDKFPISRPNLTFSTLTVSNMSPEDSSIYLCSVERRGETQYFGPGTRLLVL.

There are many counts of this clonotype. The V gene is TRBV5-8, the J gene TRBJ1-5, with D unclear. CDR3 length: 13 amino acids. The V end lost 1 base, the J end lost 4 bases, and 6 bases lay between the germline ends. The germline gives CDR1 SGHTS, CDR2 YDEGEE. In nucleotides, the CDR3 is TGTGCCAGCAGCTTGTTACAGAATCAGCCCCAGCATTTT. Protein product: CASSLLQNQPQHF.

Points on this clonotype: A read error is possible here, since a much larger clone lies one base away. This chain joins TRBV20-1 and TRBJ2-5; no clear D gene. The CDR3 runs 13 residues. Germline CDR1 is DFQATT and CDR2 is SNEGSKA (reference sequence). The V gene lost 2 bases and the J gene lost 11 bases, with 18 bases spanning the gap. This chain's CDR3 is CSARPRRDNEQYF. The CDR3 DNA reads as TGCAGTGCTAGACCGAGACGCGACAATGAGCAGTACTTC.